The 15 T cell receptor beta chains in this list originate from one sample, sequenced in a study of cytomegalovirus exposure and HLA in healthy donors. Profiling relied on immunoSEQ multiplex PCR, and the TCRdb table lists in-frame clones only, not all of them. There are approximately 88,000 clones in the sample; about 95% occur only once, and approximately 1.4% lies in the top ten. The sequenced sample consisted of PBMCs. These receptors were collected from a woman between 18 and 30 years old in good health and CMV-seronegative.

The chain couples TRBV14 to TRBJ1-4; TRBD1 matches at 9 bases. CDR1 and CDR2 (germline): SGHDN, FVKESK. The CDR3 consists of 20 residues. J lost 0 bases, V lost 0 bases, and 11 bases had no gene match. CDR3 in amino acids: CASSQEYRGPSGATNEKLFF. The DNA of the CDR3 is TGTGCCAGCAGCCAAGAATACAGGGGGCCCTCGGGGGCAACTAATGAAAAACTGTTTTTT. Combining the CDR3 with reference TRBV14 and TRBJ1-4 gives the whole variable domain EAGVTQFPSHSVIEKGQTVTLRCDPISGHDNLYWYRRVMGKEIKFLLHFVKESKQDESGMPNNRFLAERTGGTYSTLKVQPAELEDSGVYFCASSQEYRGPSGATNEKLFFGSGTQLSVL.

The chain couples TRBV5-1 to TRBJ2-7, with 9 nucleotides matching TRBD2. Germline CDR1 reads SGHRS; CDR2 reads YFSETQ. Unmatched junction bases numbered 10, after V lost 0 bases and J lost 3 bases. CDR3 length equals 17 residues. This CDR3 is CASSLVGWAGGGYEQYF. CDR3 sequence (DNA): TGCGCCAGCAGCTTGGTTGGGTGGGCGGGAGGGGGCTACGAGCAGTACTTC.

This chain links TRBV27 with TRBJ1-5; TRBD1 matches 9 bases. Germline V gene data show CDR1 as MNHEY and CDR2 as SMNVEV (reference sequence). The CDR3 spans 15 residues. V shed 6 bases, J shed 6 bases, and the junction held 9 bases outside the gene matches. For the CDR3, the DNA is TGTGCCAGCAGCTCCCAGGGACAGGGAGGTCAGCCCCAGCATTTT. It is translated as CASSSQGQGGQPQHF.

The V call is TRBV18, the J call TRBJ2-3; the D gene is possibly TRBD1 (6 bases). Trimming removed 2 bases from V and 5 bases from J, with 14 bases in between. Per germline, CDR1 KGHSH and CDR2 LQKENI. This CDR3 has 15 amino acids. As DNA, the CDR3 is TGTGCCAGCTCACCATACCAGGGGCAAGTAGATACGCAGTATTTT. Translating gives CASSPYQGQVDTQYF.

CDR3 protein: CASSYFRGRVSLAEAFF. The CDR3 DNA reads TGTGCCAGCAGTTATTTCAGGGGGCGCGTGAGTTTGGCTGAAGCTTTCTTT. This rearrangement joins TRBV6-9 to TRBJ1-1, with 8 bases matching TRBD1. V dropped 1 base and J dropped 6; count of bases not matched to a gene: 13. CDR1 and CDR2 from the germline V gene are MNHGY and SVAAGI. The CDR3 runs 17 residues.

DNA for the CDR3: TGTGCCAGCGACACACACGGCTCCTCCACCGGGGAGCTGTTTTTT. This sequence encodes CASDTHGSSTGELFF. This chain uses TRBV7-6 with TRBJ2-2; unclear D gene. The CDR3 sequence is 15 residues long. CDR1 is SGHVS, CDR2 FNYEAQ, per germline. Trimming took off 8 bases at V and 4 bases at J, with 17 bases between the two ends.

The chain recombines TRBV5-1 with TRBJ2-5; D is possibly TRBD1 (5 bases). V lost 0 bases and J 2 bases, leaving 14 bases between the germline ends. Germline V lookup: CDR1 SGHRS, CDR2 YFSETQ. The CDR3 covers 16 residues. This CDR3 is CASSLDIRARQETQYF. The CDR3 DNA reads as TGCGCCAGCAGCTTGGATATCAGGGCACGACAAGAGACCCAGTACTTC.

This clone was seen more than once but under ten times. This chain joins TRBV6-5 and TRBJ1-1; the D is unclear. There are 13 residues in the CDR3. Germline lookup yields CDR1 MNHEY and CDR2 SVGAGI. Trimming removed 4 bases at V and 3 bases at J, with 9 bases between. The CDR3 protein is CASSWQDDTEAFF. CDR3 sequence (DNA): TGTGCCAGCAGTTGGCAGGATGACACTGAAGCTTTCTTT.

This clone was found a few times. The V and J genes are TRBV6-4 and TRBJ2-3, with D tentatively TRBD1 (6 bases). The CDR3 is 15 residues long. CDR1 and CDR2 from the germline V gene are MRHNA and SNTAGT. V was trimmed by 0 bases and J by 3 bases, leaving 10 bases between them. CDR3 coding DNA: TGTGCCAGCAGTGACTCGATGGGGGCGACAGATACGCAGTATTTT. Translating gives CASSDSMGATDTQYF.

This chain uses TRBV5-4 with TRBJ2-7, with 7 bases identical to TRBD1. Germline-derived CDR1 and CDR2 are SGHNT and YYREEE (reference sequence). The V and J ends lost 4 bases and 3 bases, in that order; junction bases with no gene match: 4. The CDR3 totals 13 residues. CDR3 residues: CASSPWDSYEQYF. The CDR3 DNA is TGTGCCAGCAGCCCGTGGGACAGCTACGAGCAGTACTTC. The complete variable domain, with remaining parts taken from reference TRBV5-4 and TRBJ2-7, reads ETGVTQSPTHLIKTRGQQVTLRCSSQSGHNTVSWYQQALGQGPQFIFQYYREEENGRGNFPPRFSGLQFPNYSSELNVNALELDDSALYLCASSPWDSYEQYFGPGTRLTVT.

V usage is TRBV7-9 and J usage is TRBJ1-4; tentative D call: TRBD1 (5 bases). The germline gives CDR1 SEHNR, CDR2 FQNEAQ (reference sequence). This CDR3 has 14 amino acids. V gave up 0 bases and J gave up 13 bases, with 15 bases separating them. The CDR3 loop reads CASSLAAGGEPLFF. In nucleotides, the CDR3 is TGTGCCAGCAGCTTAGCGGCGGGGGGAGAACCACTGTTTTTT.

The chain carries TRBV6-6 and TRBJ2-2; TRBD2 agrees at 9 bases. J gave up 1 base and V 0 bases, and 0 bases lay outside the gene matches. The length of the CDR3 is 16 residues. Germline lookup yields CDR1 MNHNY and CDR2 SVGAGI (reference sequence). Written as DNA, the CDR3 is TGTGCCAGCAGTTACTCACTAGCGGGGAACACCGGGGAGCTGTTTTTT. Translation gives CASSYSLAGNTGELFF.

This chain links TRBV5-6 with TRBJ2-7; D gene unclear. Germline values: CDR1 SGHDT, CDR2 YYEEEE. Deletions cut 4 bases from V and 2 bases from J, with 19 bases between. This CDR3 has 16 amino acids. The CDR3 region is CASSPLDTRSAYEQYF. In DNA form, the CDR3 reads TGTGCCAGCAGCCCGCTTGATACCAGGTCGGCCTACGAGCAGTACTTC.

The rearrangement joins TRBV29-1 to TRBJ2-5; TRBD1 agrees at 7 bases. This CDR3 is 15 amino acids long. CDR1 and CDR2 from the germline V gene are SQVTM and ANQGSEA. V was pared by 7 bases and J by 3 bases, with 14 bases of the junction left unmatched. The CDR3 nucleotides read TGCAGCGCAAAACCCGGGACAGCATTTAAAGAGACCCAGTACTTC. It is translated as CSAKPGTAFKETQYF. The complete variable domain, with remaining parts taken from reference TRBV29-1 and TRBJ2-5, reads SAVISQKPSRDICQRGTSLTIQCQVDSQVTMMFWYRQQPGQSLTLIATANQGSEATYESGFVIDKFPISRPNLTFSTLTVSNMSPEDSSIYLCSAKPGTAFKETQYFGPGTRLLVL.

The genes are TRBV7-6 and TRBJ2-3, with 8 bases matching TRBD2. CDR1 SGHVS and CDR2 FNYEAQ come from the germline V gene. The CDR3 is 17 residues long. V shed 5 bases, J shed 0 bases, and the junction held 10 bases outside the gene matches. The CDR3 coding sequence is TGTGCCAGCAGCAAGGTTCGAGCGGGGGCTAGCACAGATACGCAGTATTTT. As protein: CASSKVRAGASTDTQYF.